A single sample is the source of the 21 T cell receptor beta chains below, sequenced in a study of T cell repertoires in cytomegalovirus infection. The antigens of these receptors remain unknown. In TCRdb, the reads were re-called with MiXCR into one record per CDR3 protein. There are under 500,000 distinct CDR3 sequences in the sample; about 44% occur only once, and around 44% lies in the top ten. Here the sequenced sample was cultured PBMCs, taken from culture after CMV antigen stimulation. Source of these receptors: a human donor in good health (CMV status not recorded). Some clones in this sample may be carry-over from other donors' samples.

J is TRBJ1-2 and V is TRBV12-3 or TRBV12-4, with a tentative D call TRBD1 (6 bases). The CDR3 runs 13 residues. The V end lost 8 bases, the J end lost 4 bases, and 14 bases lay between the germline ends. In DNA, the CDR3 is TGTGCCAGCGGAGATGGGGGCGTCTATGGCTACACCTTC. Its translation is CASGDGGVYGYTF.

This clonotype was seen a single time. The rearrangement uses TRBV7-9 and TRBJ2-7; D perhaps matches TRBD1 (5 bases). This CDR3 is built from 12 residues. Germline V CDR1 and CDR2: SEHNR, FQNEAQ (reference sequence). V dropped 5 bases and J dropped 3 bases, with 8 bases sitting between them. The CDR3 sequence is CASSQGVYEQYF. The CDR3 DNA is TGTGCCAGCAGCCAAGGGGTCTACGAGCAGTACTTC.

The CDR3 region has the DNA TGTGCCAGCAGCTTGGCAGCTAGCGGGTCCCCCTACGAGCAGTACTTC. Translation: CASSLAASGSPYEQYF. The chain joins TRBV5-4 to TRBJ2-7, with 8 bases identical to TRBD2. V lost 0 bases to trimming and J lost 2 bases; unmatched junction nucleotides: 7. Germline V lookup: CDR1 SGHNT, CDR2 YYREEE (reference sequence). CDR3 length equals 16 residues.

The chain recombines TRBV6-2 or TRBV6-3 with TRBJ2-5; 9 positions agree with TRBD1. The germline CDR1 and CDR2 sequences are MNHEY and SVGEGT. V trimming: 7 bases; J trimming: 6 bases; junction bases outside the gene matches: 9. The CDR3 is made up of 14 amino acids. CDR3 bases: TGTGCCAGCACCCGTATCGGGACAGGGAAGACCCAGTACTTC. Amino acids: CASTRIGTGKTQYF.

This clonotype has a handful of counts. V gene TRBV2 combines with J gene TRBJ1-6; the match to TRBD1 covers 7 bases. CDR1 is SNHLY and CDR2 is FYNNEI in the germline V gene. V lost 7 bases to trimming and J lost 4 bases; unmatched junction nucleotides: 4. The CDR3 covers 14 residues. CDR3 in amino acids: CASKNRGYNSPLHF. In DNA form, the CDR3 reads TGTGCCAGCAAAAACAGGGGATATAATTCACCCCTCCACTTT. The whole variable domain, remainder taken from reference TRBV2 and TRBJ1-6, is EPEVTQTPSHQVTQMGQEVILRCVPISNHLYFYWYRQILGQKVEFLVSFYNNEISEKSEIFDDQFSVERPDGSNFTLKIRSTKLEDSAMYFCASKNRGYNSPLHFGNGTRLTVT.

The chain links TRBV29-1 to TRBJ2-7; TRBD1 matches 7 bases. The ends lost 4 bases at V and 1 base at J; junction bases unmatched: 7. The CDR3 is made up of 14 amino acids. Germline CDR1 SQVTM, CDR2 ANQGSEA. CDR3 residues: CSVAWDSLSYEQYF. CDR3 in DNA: TGCAGCGTTGCGTGGGACAGCCTTTCCTACGAGCAGTACTTC.

The chain combines TRBV25-1 with TRBJ1-5, with D perhaps matching TRBD1 (5 bases). V lost 3 bases to trimming and J lost 3 bases, with 9 bases between them. Germline lookup yields CDR1 MGHDK and CDR2 SYGVNS. CDR3 length equals 14 residues. CDR3 DNA sequence: TGTGCCAGCAGTGAGGGGGATATCAATCAGCCCCAGCATTTT. This codes for CASSEGDINQPQHF.

This clonotype appeared a few times. This rearrangement joins TRBV12-3 or TRBV12-4 to TRBJ2-7; possibly TRBD1 or TRBD2 for D (5 bases each). The CDR3 has 13 amino acids. Trimming left V 5 bases short and J 5 bases short, with 13 bases between. The CDR3 protein is CASSLAGDDEQYF. Written as DNA, the CDR3 is TGTGCCAGCAGTCTCGCCGGGGACGACGAGCAGTACTTC.

The genes are TRBV30 and TRBJ2-6; maybe TRBD1 (6 bases). There are 15 residues in the CDR3. Per germline, CDR1 GTSNPN and CDR2 SVGIG (reference sequence). V gave up 7 bases and J gave up 0 bases, with 13 bases separating them. The CDR3 loop is CALQGWGSGANVLTF. The CDR3 DNA sequence: TGTGCCTTACAGGGTTGGGGCTCTGGGGCCAACGTCCTGACTTTC.

The CDR3 here is CASSTSGSPDTQYF. The CDR3 DNA is TGTGCCAGCAGTACTAGCGGGAGCCCAGATACGCAGTATTTT. The chain has TRBV6-1 and TRBJ2-3; 11 nucleotides align to TRBD2. There are 14 residues in the CDR3. After removal of 5 bases from V and 4 bases from J, the junction contained 2 bases not matched to a gene. The germline gives CDR1 MNHNS, CDR2 SASEGT.

V usage is TRBV7-9 and J usage is TRBJ2-3, with D perhaps being TRBD1 or TRBD2 (5 bases each). Deletions cut 3 bases from V and 0 bases from J, with 13 bases between. Germline V gives CDR1 SEHNR, CDR2 FQNEAQ (reference sequence). The CDR3 loop spans 16 amino acids. CDR3 loop: CASSLTGTESTDTQYF. The CDR3 DNA reads TGTGCCAGCAGCTTGACCGGGACGGAAAGCACAGATACGCAGTATTTT.

This clonotype was found a few times. This chain links TRBV7-2 with TRBJ2-1; D is perhaps TRBD1 or TRBD2 (6 bases each). The CDR3 spans 18 residues. Germline loops: CDR1 SGHTA, CDR2 FQGNSA. The ends were cut back, 5 bases at V and 0 bases at J, with 20 bases in the middle. The CDR3 sequence is CASSKRDGGFSSYNEQFF. CDR3 nucleotides: TGTGCCAGCAGCAAACGGGACGGGGGCTTCAGCTCCTACAATGAGCAGTTCTTC.

In its sample, this clonotype was seen a few times. The chain joins TRBV11-2 to TRBJ1-4, with D maybe TRBD1 (5 bases). Per the germline V gene, CDR1 is SGHAT and CDR2 is FQNNGV. CDR3 length: 17 amino acids. V lost 3 bases, J lost 6 bases, and 20 bases lay in between. This CDR3 reads CASSFLSPGRVYEKLFF. CDR3 nucleotide sequence: TGTGCCAGCAGCTTCCTCTCACCGGGCAGGGTGTATGAAAAACTGTTTTTT. Supplemented by reference TRBV11-2 and TRBJ1-4, the full variable domain reads EAGVAQSPRYKIIEKRQSVAFWCNPISGHATLYWYQQILGQGPKLLIQFQNNGVVDDSQLPKDRFSAERLKGVDSTLKIQPAKLEDSAVYLCASSFLSPGRVYEKLFFGSGTQLSVL.

The genes are TRBV7-2 and TRBJ1-5; 7 bases align to TRBD1. V gave up 3 bases and J gave up 3 bases; unmatched junction bases: 5. The CDR3 length is 15 residues. Germline V gives CDR1 SGHTA, CDR2 FQGNSA. The CDR3 loop reads CASSLRGGYNQPQHF. The CDR3 coding sequence is TGTGCCAGCAGCTTGCGAGGGGGCTACAATCAGCCCCAGCATTTT.

The gene calls are TRBV7-2 and TRBJ2-5; D might be TRBD1 (6 bases). The V end was cut by 5 bases, the J end by 5 bases, with 12 bases between. CDR1 is SGHTA, CDR2 FQGNSA, per germline. There are 13 residues in the CDR3. DNA for the CDR3: TGTGCCAGCAGCGCCGGACAGCGGGAGACCCAGTACTTC. Translated, it gives CASSAGQRETQYF.

This rearrangement joins TRBV20-1 to TRBJ2-7; TRBD2 agrees at 7 bases. After removal of 0 bases from V and 4 bases from J, the junction contained 6 bases not matched to a gene. Germline CDR1 DFQATT, CDR2 SNEGSKA (reference sequence). The CDR3 sequence is 14 residues long. The CDR3 nucleotides read TGCAGTGCTAGAGACGGCGGCGGGAGTTACGAGCAGTACTTC. Protein sequence: CSARDGGGSYEQYF.

The V and J genes are TRBV24-1 and TRBJ2-5, with TRBD2 as a possible D gene (7 bases). CDR1 is KGHDR and CDR2 is SFDVKD in the germline V gene. V lost 5 bases, J lost 4 bases, and 10 bases lay in between. This CDR3 spans 13 amino acids. CDR3 residues: CATSGGGLETQYF. The CDR3 region has the DNA TGTGCCACCAGTGGCGGGGGCTTAGAGACCCAGTACTTC.

The chain employs TRBV7-9 and TRBJ1-1; D gene unclear. The CDR3 has 12 residues. Germline V lookup: CDR1 SEHNR, CDR2 FQNEAQ (reference sequence). Trimming shortened V by 7 bases and J by 4 bases, and 10 bases separated the two germline ends. CDR3 region: CASNLFGTEAFF. Here the CDR3 DNA reads TGTGCCAGCAACCTCTTCGGCACTGAAGCTTTCTTT.

The V call is TRBV12-5, the J call TRBJ2-1, with 9 bases lining up with TRBD2. CDR3 length equals 13 residues. V lost 5 bases, J lost 8 bases, and 4 bases stayed unmatched. Germline lookup yields CDR1 LGHNT and CDR2 FRNRAP. CDR3 nucleotides: TGTGCTAGTGGTCCAACTAGCGGGTATGAGCAGTTCTTC. Translation: CASGPTSGYEQFF. Full variable domain (rest looked up from reference TRBV12-5 and TRBJ2-1): DARVTQTPRHKVTEMGQEVTMRCQPILGHNTVFWYRQTMMQGLELLAYFRNRAPLDDSGMPKDRFSAEMPDATLATLKIQPSEPRDSAVYFCASGPTSGYEQFFGPGTRLTVL.

The rearrangement links TRBV7-2 to TRBJ1-3; D uncertain. Per germline, CDR1 SGHTA and CDR2 FQGNSA. The CDR3 has 13 amino acids. The V and J ends lost 4 bases and 2 bases respectively, with 6 bases between them. The chain's CDR3 is CASSSRTGNTIYF. The CDR3 nucleotides are TGTGCCAGCAGCTCGAGAACTGGAAACACCATATATTTT.

This clonotype was seen more than once but under ten times. This chain's CDR3 is CSGTGQGDYNEQFF. The CDR3 DNA reads TGCAGCGGCACCGGACAGGGGGATTACAATGAGCAGTTCTTC. The rearrangement links TRBV29-1 to TRBJ2-1; 10 nucleotides align to TRBD1. Germline CDR1 SQVTM, CDR2 ANQGSEA. This CDR3 comprises 14 residues. The trim removed 7 bases at V and 4 bases at J, leaving 7 bases unmatched.